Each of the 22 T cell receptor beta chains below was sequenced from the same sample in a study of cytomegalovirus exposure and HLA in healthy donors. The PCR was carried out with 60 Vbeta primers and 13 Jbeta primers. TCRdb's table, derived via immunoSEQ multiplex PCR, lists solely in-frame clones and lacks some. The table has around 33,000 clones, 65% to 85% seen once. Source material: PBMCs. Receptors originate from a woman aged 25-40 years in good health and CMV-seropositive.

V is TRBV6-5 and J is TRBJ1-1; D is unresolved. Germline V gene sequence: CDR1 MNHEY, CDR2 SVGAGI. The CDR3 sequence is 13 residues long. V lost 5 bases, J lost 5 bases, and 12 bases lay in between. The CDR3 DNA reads TGTGCCAGCAGTCGCCCGGTCGGGACTGAAGCTTTCTTT. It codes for CASSRPVGTEAFF.

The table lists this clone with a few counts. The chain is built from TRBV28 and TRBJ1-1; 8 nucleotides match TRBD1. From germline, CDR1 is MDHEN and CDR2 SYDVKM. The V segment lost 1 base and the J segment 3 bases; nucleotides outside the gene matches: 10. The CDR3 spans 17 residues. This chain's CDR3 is CASSLSSTQGVHTEAFF. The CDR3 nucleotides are TGTGCCAGCAGTTTATCTAGTACACAGGGGGTGCACACTGAAGCTTTCTTT.

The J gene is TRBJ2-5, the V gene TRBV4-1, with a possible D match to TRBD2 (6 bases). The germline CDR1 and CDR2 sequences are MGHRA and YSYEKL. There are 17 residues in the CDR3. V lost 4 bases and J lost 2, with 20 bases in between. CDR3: CASSPYQGPSAQETQYF. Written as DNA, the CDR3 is TGCGCCAGCAGCCCGTACCAAGGGCCTAGCGCACAAGAGACCCAGTACTTC.

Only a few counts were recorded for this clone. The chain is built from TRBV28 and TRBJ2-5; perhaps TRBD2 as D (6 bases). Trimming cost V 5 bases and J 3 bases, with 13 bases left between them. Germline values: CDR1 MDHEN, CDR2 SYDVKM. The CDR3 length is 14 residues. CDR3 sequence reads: CASSNGTPKETQYF. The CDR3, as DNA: TGTGCCAGCAGTAACGGGACTCCAAAAGAGACCCAGTACTTC.

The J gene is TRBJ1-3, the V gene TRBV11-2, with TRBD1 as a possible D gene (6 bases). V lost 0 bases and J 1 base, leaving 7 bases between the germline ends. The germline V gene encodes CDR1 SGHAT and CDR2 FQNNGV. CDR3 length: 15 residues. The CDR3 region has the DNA TGTGCCAGCAGCTTAGAAACAGGGTCTGGAAACACCATATATTTT. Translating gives CASSLETGSGNTIYF. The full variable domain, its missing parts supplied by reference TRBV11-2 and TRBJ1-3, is EAGVAQSPRYKIIEKRQSVAFWCNPISGHATLYWYQQILGQGPKLLIQFQNNGVVDDSQLPKDRFSAERLKGVDSTLKIQPAKLEDSAVYLCASSLETGSGNTIYFGEGSWLTVV.

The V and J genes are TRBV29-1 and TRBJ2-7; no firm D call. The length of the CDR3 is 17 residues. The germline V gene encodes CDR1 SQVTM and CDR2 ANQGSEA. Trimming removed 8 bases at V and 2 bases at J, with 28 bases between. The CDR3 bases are TGCAGCAGTTGTTGGATGAAAACAGTTGCCAGCCCCTACGAGCAGTACTTC. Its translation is CSSCWMKTVASPYEQYF.

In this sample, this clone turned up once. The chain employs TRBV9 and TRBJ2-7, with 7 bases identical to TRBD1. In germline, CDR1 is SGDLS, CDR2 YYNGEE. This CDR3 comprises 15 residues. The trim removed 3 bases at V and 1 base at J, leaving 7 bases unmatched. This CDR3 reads CASSASGTASYEQYF. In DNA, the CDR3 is TGTGCCAGCAGCGCCTCCGGGACAGCGTCCTACGAGCAGTACTTC.

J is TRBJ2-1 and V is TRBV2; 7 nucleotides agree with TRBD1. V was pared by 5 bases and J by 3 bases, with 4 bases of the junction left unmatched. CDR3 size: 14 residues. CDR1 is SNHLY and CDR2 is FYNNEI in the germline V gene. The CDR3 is CASSTDRLYNEQFF. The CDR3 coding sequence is TGTGCCAGCAGTACGGACAGGCTCTACAATGAGCAGTTCTTC.

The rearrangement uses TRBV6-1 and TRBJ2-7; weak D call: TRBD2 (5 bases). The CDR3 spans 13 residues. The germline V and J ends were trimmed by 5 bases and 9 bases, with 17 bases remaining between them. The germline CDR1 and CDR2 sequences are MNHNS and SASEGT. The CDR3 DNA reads TGTGCCAGCAGTCTCCGGACGGAAGAGGGGCAGTACTTC. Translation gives CASSLRTEEGQYF.

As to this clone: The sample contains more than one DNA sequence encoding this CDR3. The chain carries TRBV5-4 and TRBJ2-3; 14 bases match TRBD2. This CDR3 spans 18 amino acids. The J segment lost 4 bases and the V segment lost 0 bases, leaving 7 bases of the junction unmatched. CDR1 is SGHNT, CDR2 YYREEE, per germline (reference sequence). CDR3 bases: TGTGCCAGCAGCTTGGTGACTAGCGGGGGGGGCGGTGCAGATACGCAGTATTTT. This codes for CASSLVTSGGGGADTQYF.

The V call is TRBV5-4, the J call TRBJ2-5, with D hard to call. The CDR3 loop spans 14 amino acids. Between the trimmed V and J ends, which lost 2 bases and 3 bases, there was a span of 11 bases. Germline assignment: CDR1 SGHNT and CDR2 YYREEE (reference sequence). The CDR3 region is CASSFSRVKETQYF. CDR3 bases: TGTGCCAGCAGCTTCTCGCGCGTAAAAGAGACCCAGTACTTC.

The CDR3 loop is CASSLGQSSTGELFF. The CDR3 DNA follows: TGTGCCAGCAGCTTGGGACAGAGCTCCACCGGGGAGCTGTTTTTT. This chain links TRBV5-6 with TRBJ2-2; tentatively, D is TRBD1 (5 bases). CDR3 length: 15 residues. Germline CDR1 and CDR2: SGHDT and YYEEEE. V lost 0 bases and J lost 4, with 10 bases in between.

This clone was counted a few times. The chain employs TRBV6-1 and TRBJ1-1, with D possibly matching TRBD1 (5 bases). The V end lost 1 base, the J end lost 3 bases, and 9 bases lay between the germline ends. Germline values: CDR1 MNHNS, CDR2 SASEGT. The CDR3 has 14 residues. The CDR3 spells CASSEGGGHTEAFF. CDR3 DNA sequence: TGTGCCAGCAGTGAAGGGGGCGGTCACACTGAAGCTTTCTTT.

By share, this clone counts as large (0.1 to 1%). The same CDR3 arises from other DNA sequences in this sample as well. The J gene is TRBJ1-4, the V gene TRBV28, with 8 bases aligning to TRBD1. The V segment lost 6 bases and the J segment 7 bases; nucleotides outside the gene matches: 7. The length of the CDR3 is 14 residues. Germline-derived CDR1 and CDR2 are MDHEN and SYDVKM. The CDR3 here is CASSRGQGREKLFF. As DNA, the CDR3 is TGTGCCAGCAGCCGCGGACAGGGTCGTGAAAAACTGTTTTTT.

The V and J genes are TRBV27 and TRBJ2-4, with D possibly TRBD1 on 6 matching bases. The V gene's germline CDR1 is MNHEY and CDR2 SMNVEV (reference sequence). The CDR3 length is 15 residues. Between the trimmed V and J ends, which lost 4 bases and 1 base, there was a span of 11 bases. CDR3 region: CASSWSGVAKNIQYF. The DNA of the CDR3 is TGTGCCAGCAGTTGGTCAGGGGTGGCCAAAAACATTCAGTACTTC.

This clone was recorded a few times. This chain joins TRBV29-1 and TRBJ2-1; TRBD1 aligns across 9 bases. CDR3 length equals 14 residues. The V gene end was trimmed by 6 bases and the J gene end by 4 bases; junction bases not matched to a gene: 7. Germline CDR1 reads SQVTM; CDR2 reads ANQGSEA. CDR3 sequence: CSVRSGTGYNEQFF. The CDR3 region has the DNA TGCAGCGTACGTTCCGGGACAGGGTACAATGAGCAGTTCTTC.

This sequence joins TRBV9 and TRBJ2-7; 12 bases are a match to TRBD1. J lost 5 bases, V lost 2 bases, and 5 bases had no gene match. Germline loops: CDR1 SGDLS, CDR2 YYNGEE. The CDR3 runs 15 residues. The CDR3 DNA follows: TGTGCCAGCAGCGTCGCCGGGACAGGGGGCGACGAGCAGTACTTC. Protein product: CASSVAGTGGDEQYF.

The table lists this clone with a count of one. This CDR3 reads CASSTGGPSTDTQYF. The CDR3 nucleotides are TGTGCCAGTAGTACAGGAGGTCCGAGCACAGATACGCAGTATTTT. This chain joins TRBV19 and TRBJ2-3, with D perhaps matching TRBD2 (5 bases). Germline-derived CDR1 and CDR2 are LNHDA and SQIVND (reference sequence). Trimming shortened V by 4 bases and J by 0 bases, and 11 bases separated the two germline ends. CDR3 length: 15 residues. The full variable domain, rest sourced from reference TRBV19 and TRBJ2-3, is DGGITQSPKYLFRKEGQNVTLSCEQNLNHDAMYWYRQDPGQGLRLIYYSQIVNDFQKGDIAEGYSVSREKKESFPLTVTSAQKNPTAFYLCASSTGGPSTDTQYFGPGTRLTVL.

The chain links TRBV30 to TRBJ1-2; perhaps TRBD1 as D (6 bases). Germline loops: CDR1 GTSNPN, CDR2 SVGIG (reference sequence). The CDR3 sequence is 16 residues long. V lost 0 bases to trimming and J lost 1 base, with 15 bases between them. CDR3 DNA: TGTGCCTGGAGTGTCCTTCTCTCACAGGGTAACTATGGCTACACCTTC. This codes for CAWSVLLSQGNYGYTF. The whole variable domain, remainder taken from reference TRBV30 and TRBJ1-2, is SQTIHQWPATLVQPVGSPLSLECTVEGTSNPNLYWYRQAAGRGLQLLFYSVGIGQISSEVPQNLSASRPQDRQFILSSKKLLLSDSGFYLCAWSVLLSQGNYGYTFGSGTRLTVV.

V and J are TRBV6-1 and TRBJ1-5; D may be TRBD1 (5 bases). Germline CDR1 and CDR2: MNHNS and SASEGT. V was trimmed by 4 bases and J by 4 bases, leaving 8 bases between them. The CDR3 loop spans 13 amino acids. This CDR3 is CASSVKGNQPQHF. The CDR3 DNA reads TGTGCCAGCAGTGTAAAGGGGAATCAGCCCCAGCATTTT.

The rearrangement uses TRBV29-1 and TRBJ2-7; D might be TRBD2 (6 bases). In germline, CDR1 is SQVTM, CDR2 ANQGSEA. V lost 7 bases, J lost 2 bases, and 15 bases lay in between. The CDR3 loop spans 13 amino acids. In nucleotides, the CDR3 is TGCAGCGGACTCGGGGGTCCCACCTACGAGCAGTACTTC. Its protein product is CSGLGGPTYEQYF.

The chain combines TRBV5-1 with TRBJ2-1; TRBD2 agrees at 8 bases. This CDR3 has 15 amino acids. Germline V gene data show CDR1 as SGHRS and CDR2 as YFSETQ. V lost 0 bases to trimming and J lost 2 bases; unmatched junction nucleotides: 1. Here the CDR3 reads CASSLETSAYNEQFF. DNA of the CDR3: TGCGCCAGCAGCTTGGAGACTAGCGCCTACAATGAGCAGTTCTTC.